The 7 T cell receptor beta chains below all came from one sample that was sequenced in a study of CD8+ T cells in alopecia areata (dated by TCRdb to the late 2010s). Pooled mouse cutaneous lymph node cells were stained for CD4, CD8alpha, NKG2D, NKG2ACE and other markers and were then sorted on a BD Influx. Libraries came from the immunoSEQ multiplex PCR assay. RNA was extracted from all samples and reverse transcribed into cDNA as template for TCR sequencing. Sourced from immuneACCESS, this table was stored by TCRdb with only in-frame sequences that have V and J called. A share of the clones is absent; for the studies checked, an unresolved V gene accounts for under half, and the remainder has no known explanation. Listed for this sample are approximately 280,000 clones, none observed only a single time. Around 1.2% of the sample is held by the ten biggest clonotypes. What was sequenced was CD4+ T cells sorted from a lymph node. These receptors originate from a C3H/HeJ mouse with alopecia areata. Regarding MHC type, mice of this strain are H2-k.

Concerning this clone itself: These gene names are mouse names. Read coverage stops 4 residues before the CDR3 terminus; the germline J gene supplies the remainder. Other nucleotide sequences in the sample specify the same CDR3. V and J are TRBV13-1 and TRBJ2-5; D gene unclear. The CDR3 is made up of 12 amino acids. Per germline, CDR1 NSHNY and CDR2 SYGAGN. CDR3 amino acids: CASSDARDTQYF. CDR3 DNA (partial): TGTGCCAGCAGTGATGCGAGGGAC.

This clone appeared a few times. Gene names refer to mouse genes. The read is 4 residues too short to cover the CDR3 end, so that end is filled in from the germline J gene. V is TRBV19 and J is TRBJ2-1; D possibly matches TRBD1 or TRBD2 (5 bases each). V was shortened by 0 bases and J by 6 bases, with 13 bases between the two germline ends. Germline values: CDR1 FNHDT, CDR2 SITEND (reference sequence). This CDR3 contains 15 residues. CDR3 sequence reads: CASSIGGVGFAEQFF. Incomplete CDR3 DNA: TGTGCCAGCAGTATAGGGGGCGTGGGGTTTGCT.

Remarks on this clone: Each gene name is a mouse one. The read ends 4 residues early relative to the CDR3; the germline J gene fills the gap. The same CDR3 is also encoded by other DNA sequences in this sample. V usage is TRBV19 and J usage is TRBJ2-2, with 7 bases that match TRBD2. J lost 0 bases, V lost 2 bases, and 1 base had no gene match. Germline V gene data show CDR1 as FNHDT and CDR2 as SITEND (reference sequence). The CDR3 loop spans 15 amino acids. This chain's CDR3 is CASSIGGANTGQLYF. The covered CDR3 bases are TGTGCCAGCAGTATCGGGGGGGCAAACACCGGG.

A word on this clone: Gene names are mouse gene names. The read ends 4 residues early relative to the CDR3; the germline J gene fills the gap. This chain uses TRBV13-1 with TRBJ1-1, with D perhaps matching TRBD1 (6 bases). V lost 2 bases and J 0 bases, leaving 11 bases between the germline ends. This CDR3 has 15 amino acids. The germline V gene encodes CDR1 NSHNY and CDR2 SYGAGN. The DNA read from the CDR3 is TGTGCCAGCAGTGAATCCGGGACATCAAACACA. Its translation: CASSESGTSNT. The whole CDR3 protein is CASSESGTSNTEVFF.

This clone was observed a handful of times. Mouse gene names apply. The read ends 4 residues shy of where the CDR3 ends; the end is completed using the germline J gene. The rearrangement uses TRBV14 and TRBJ2-7; the match to TRBD1 covers 9 bases. J lost 3 bases, V lost 4 bases, and 2 bases had no gene match. This CDR3 has 13 amino acids. The germline gives CDR1 SGHDT, CDR2 FRDEAV. The covered CDR3 bases are TGTGCCAGCAGTAGGGACAGGGTCTAT. Amino acids: CASSRDRVY. The whole CDR3 protein reads CASSRDRVYEQYF.

In regard to this clone: Germline and genes: mouse. From the germline J gene comes the end of the CDR3, since the read stops 3 residues before it. The genes are TRBV19 and TRBJ1-6, with 9 bases aligning to TRBD1. Being an ORF, TRBJ1-6 has a function that is uncertain. Trimming removed 5 bases from V and 4 bases from J; junction bases left unmatched: 4. Per the germline V gene, CDR1 is FNHDT and CDR2 is SITEND (reference sequence). The CDR3 has 15 amino acids. The CDR3 sequence is CASRMDRGYNSPLYF. Partial CDR3 DNA: TGTGCCAGCAGAATGGACAGGGGATATAATTCGCCC.

This clone was observed a few times. The gene symbols are mouse symbols. The CDR3 end lies 4 residues beyond the end of the read and is filled in from the germline J gene. The chain uses TRBV1 and TRBJ2-1; 7 nucleotides match TRBD2. The CDR3 has 15 amino acids. Looked up from germline, CDR1 is NSQYPW and CDR2 is LRSPGD (reference sequence). With V trimmed by 3 bases and J by 3 bases, 5 bases remained unmatched. CDR3 residues: CTCSASTGIYAEQFF. The sequenced part of the CDR3 DNA is TGCACCTGCAGTGCCTCGACTGGGATCTATGCT.